This T cell receptor (beta chain) was retrieved from a study of vaccination and CD4 T cells after COVID-19. At the level of the study: Six males and four females constituted the convalescent cohort, two of whom were Hispanic.

At the Johns Hopkins FTIC core, DNA taken from cultured CD4+ T cells was sequenced by way of the Oncomine TCR Beta short-read assay. TCRdb re-called the PCR reads through MiXCR, storing one row per CDR3 protein. The sample lists 15,000 to 20,000 distinct CDR3 sequences, around 70% occurring once. Treatment specified: 10-day PBMC culture with coronavirus spike peptide pools or control peptides (ViraFEST assay). The CDR3 has 14 residues. Germline CDR1 reads MNHEY; CDR2 reads SMNVEV (reference sequence). The junction had 2 bases not matched to a gene; V was cut back by 1 base and J by 4 bases. On this clonotype itself: Its antigen is as yet unknown.

The chain recombines TRBV27 with TRBJ1-1, with 8 nucleotides matching TRBD1. The TCR was taken from a human donor who had recovered from COVID-19. What was sequenced was CD4+ T cells from blood, cultured in vitro. CDR3 in DNA: TGTGCCAGCAGTTTATACAGGGGGACCACTGAAGCTTTCTTT. Translating gives CASSLYRGTTEAFF.